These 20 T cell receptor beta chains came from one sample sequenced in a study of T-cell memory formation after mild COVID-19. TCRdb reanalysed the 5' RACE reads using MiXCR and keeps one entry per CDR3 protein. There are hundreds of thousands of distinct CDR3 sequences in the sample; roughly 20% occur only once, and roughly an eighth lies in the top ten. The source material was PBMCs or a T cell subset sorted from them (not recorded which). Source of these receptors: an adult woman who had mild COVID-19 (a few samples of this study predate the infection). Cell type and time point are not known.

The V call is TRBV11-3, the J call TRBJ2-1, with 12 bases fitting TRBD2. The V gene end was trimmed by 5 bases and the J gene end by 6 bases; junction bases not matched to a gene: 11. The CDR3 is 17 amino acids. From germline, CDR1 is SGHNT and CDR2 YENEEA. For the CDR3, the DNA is TGTGCCAGCAGCCGTCACTTCGCTAGCGGGAGGGCCAATGAGCAGTTCTTC. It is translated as CASSRHFASGRANEQFF.

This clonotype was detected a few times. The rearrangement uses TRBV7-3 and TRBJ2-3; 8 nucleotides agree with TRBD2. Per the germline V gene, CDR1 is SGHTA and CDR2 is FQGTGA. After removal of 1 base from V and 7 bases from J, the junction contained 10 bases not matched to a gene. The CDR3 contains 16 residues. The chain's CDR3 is CASSLSSGGGSNTQYF. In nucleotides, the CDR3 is TGTGCCAGCAGCTTAAGCTCCGGGGGGGGCTCCAATACGCAGTATTTT.

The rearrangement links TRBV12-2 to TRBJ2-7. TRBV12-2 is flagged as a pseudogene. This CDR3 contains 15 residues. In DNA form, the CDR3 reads TGTGCAAGTCGCTCCATGCCCGACGACTCCTACGAGCAGTACTTC. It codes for CASRSMPDDSYEQYF.

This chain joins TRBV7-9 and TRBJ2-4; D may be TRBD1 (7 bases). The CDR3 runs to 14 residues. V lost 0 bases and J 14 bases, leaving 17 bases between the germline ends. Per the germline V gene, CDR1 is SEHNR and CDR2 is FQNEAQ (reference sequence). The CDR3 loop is CASSLAPQGGGKYF. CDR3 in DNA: TGTGCCAGCAGCTTAGCGCCCCAGGGGGGCGGAAAGTACTTC.

The CDR3 bases are TGCAGTGCTAGAGATGGACTGCGGGGGGGCGTTGTCAATGAGCAGTTCTTC. Translation gives CSARDGLRGGVVNEQFF. The chain is built from TRBV20-1 and TRBJ2-1, with TRBD2 matching over 9 bases. V was clipped by 0 bases and J by 6 bases; unmatched bases: 12. This CDR3 region has 17 residues. From germline, CDR1 is DFQATT and CDR2 SNEGSKA (reference sequence).

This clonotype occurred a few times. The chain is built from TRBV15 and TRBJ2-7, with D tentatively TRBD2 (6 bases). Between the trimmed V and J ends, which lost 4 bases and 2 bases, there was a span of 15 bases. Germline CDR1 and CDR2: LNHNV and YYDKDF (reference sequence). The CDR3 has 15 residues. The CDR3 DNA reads TGTGCCACCAGCACCGGGGGAGTGAACGCCTACGAGCAGTACTTC. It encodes CATSTGGVNAYEQYF. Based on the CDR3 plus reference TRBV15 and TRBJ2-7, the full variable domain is DAMVIQNPRYQVTQFGKPVTLSCSQTLNHNVMYWYQQKSSQAPKLLFHYYDKDFNNEADTPDNFQSRRPNTSFCFLDIRSPGLGDTAMYLCATSTGGVNAYEQYFGPGTRLTVT.

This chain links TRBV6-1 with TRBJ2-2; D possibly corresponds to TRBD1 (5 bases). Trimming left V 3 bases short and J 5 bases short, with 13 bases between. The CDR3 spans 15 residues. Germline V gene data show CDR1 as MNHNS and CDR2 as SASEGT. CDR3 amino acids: CASSEGRVETGELFF. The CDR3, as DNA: TGTGCCAGCAGTGAGGGCAGGGTTGAGACCGGGGAGCTGTTTTTT.

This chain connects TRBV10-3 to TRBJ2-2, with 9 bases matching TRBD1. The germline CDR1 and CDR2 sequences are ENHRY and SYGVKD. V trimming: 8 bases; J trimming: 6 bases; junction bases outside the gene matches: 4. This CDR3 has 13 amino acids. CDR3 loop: CAIWDREAGELFF. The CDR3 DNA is TGTGCCATCTGGGACAGGGAGGCCGGGGAGCTGTTTTTT.

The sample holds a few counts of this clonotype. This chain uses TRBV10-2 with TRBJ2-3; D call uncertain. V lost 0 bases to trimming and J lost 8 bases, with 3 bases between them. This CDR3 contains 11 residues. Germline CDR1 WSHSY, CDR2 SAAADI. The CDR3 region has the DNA TGCGCCAGCAGTGAGTCGGGTACGCAGTATTTT. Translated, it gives CASSESGTQYF.

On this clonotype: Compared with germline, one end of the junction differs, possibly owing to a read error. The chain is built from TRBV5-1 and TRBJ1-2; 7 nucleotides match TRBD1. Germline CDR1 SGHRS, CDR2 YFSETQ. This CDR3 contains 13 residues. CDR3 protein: CARSLQQGYGYTF. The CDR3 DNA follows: TGCGCCAGAAGCTTACAACAGGGGTATGGCTACACCTTC. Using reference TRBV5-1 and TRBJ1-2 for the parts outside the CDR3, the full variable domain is KAGVTQTPRYLIKTRGQQVTLSCSPISGHRSVSWYQQTPGQGLQFLFEYFSETQRNKGNFPGRFSGRQFSNSRSEMNVSTLELGDSALYLCARSLQQGYGYTFGSGTRLTVV.

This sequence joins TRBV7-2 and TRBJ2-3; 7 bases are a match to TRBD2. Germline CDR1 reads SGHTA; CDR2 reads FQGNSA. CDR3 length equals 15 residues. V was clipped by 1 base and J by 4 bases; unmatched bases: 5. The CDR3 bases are TGTGCCAGCAGCTTAGTTTGGACTAGTGCAGATACGCAGTATTTT. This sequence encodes CASSLVWTSADTQYF. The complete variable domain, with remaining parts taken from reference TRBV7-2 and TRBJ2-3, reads GAGVSQSPSNKVTEKGKDVELRCDPISGHTALYWYRQSLGQGLEFLIYFQGNSAPDKSGLPSDRFSAERTGGSVSTLTIQRTQQEDSAVYLCASSLVWTSADTQYFGPGTRLTVL.

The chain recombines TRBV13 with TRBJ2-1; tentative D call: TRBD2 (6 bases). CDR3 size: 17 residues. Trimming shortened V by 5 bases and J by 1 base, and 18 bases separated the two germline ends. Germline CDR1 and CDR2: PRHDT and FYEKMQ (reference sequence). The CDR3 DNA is TGTGCCAGCAGCCCCGGAGGGTACGGTATATCCTACAATGAGCAGTTCTTC. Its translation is CASSPGGYGISYNEQFF.

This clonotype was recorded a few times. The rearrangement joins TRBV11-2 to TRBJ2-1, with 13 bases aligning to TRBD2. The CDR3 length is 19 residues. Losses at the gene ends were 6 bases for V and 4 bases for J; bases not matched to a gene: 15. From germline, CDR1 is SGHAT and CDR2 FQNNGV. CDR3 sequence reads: CASRLPPGLAGMSYNEQFF. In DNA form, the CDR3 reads TGTGCCAGCAGACTTCCACCGGGACTAGCGGGGATGAGTTACAATGAGCAGTTCTTC.

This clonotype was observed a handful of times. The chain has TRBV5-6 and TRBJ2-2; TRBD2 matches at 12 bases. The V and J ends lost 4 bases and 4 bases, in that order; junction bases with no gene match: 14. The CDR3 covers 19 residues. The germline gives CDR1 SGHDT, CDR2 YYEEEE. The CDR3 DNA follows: TGTGCCAGCAGCCCGGACTACGGGACTAGCGGGTTGGGCACCGGGGAGCTGTTTTTT. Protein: CASSPDYGTSGLGTGELFF.

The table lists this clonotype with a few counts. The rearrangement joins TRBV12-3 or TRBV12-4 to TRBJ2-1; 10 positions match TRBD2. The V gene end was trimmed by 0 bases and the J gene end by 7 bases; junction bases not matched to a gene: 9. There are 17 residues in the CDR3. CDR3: CASSLARASGRSNEQFF. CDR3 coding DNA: TGTGCCAGCAGTTTAGCGAGGGCTAGCGGGAGATCAAATGAGCAGTTCTTC.

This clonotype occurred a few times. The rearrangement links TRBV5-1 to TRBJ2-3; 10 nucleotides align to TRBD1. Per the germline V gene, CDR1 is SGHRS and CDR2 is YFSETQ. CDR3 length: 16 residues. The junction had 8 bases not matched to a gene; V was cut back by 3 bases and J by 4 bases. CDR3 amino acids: CASSSGGQGFADTQYF. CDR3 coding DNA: TGCGCCAGCAGCTCTGGGGGACAGGGGTTTGCAGATACGCAGTATTTT. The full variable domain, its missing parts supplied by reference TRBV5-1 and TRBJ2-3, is KAGVTQTPRYLIKTRGQQVTLSCSPISGHRSVSWYQQTPGQGLQFLFEYFSETQRNKGNFPGRFSGRQFSNSRSEMNVSTLELGDSALYLCASSSGGQGFADTQYFGPGTRLTVL.

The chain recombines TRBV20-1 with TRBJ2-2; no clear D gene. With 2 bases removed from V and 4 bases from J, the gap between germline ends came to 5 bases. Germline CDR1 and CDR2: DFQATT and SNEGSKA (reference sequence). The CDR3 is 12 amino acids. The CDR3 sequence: CSARRATGELFF. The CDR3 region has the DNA TGCAGTGCTAGAAGAGCCACCGGGGAGCTGTTTTTT.

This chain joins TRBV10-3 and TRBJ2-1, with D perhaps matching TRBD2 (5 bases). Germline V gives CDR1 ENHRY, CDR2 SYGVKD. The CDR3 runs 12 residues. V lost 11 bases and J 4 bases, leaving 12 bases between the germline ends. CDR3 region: CAAGILYNEQFF. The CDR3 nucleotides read TGTGCCGCCGGGATCCTATACAATGAGCAGTTCTTC.

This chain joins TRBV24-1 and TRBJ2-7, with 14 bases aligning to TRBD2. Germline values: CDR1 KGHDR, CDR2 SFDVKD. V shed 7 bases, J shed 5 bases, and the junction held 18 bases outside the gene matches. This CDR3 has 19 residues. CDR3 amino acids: CATSPGGQGTSGSIHEQYF. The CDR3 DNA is TGTGCCACCAGCCCCGGAGGACAGGGGACTAGCGGGAGTATCCACGAGCAGTACTTC.

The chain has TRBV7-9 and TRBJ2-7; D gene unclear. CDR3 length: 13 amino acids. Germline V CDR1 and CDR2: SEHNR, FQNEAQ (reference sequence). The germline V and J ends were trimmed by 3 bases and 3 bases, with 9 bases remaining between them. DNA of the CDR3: TGTGCCAGCAGCTTTGATAACAGCTACGAGCAGTACTTC. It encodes CASSFDNSYEQYF.